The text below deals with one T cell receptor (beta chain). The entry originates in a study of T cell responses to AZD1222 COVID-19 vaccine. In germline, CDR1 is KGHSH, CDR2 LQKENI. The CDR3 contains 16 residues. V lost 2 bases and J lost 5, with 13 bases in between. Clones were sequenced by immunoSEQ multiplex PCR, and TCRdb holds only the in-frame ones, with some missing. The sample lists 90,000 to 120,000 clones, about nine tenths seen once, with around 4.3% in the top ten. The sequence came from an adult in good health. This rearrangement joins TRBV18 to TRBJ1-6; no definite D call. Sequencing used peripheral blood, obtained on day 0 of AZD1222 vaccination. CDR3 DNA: TGTGCCAGCTCACCAAAAACGCAGTCCGATAATTCACCCCTCCACTTT. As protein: CASSPKTQSDNSPLHF.